The T cell receptor (beta chain) under discussion was sequenced for a study of cytomegalovirus exposure and HLA in healthy donors. Remarks on this clone: The antigen is unknown.

Donors were ostensibly healthy at sampling, although undocumented immune exposures were probable. The CDR3 has 17 residues. Per the germline V gene, CDR1 is SGHTA and CDR2 is FQGNSA. Trimming stripped 1 base from V and 0 bases from J, with 15 bases between. General study results and limits: Prior analysis indicated that the majority of TCR beta V segments exhibited productivity approximately 87% or approximately 30% of the time.

Vbeta (60) and Jbeta (13) primers were used in the PCR. Original data processing: The authors later counted approximately 80 million unique TCR beta chains, about 11 million of them shared. Clones were read by immunoSEQ multiplex PCR, and TCRdb kept only the in-frame ones, dropping some. That table gives V, J and clone size, and the DNA gave D and trimming. The sample includes over 70,000 clones, roughly 80% seen only once; the top ten take approximately 29%. The clonotype comes from a man in his forties or fifties in good health and CMV-seropositive. This sequence joins TRBV7-2 and TRBJ1-1; no clear D. The sample was PBMCs. The CDR3 sequence is CASSLVSPLGMNTEAFF. Here the CDR3 DNA reads TGTGCCAGCAGCTTAGTTTCCCCCCTCGGGATGAACACTGAAGCTTTCTTT.